This T cell receptor beta chain emerged from a study of shared clonotypes between healthy human individuals. Across the whole study: Three plates were used per donor for CD4 naive, three for CD4 memory, two for CD8 naive and one for CD8 memory. Study outcomes and limitations: For sorted subsets, rarefaction showed incomplete sequencing despite large depth. Sequencing depth was expected to affect clonotype sharing among donors.

Concerning this clone: Its antigen is still unknown.

For sorted subsets, roughly 200 ng DNA per replicate equaled some 27,000 T cell genomes. TCRdb's table, derived via immunoSEQ multiplex PCR, lists solely in-frame clones and lacks some. The table shows 2 million to 2.5 million clones, with 95% occurring only once. Germline V lookup: CDR1 SEHNR, CDR2 FQNEAQ (reference sequence). The CDR3 has 17 residues. With V trimmed by 1 base and J by 0 bases, 9 bases remained unmatched. The receptor's source is a man between 18 and 35 years old in good health. Input material: naive CD4+ T cells sorted from blood. Subset indicated: CD45RA+ positively selected. The chain has TRBV7-9 and TRBJ2-7, with 7 bases that match TRBD1. The CDR3 here is CASSLGGFRGPSYEQYF. The CDR3 nucleotides read TGTGCCAGCAGCTTAGGGGGATTTAGGGGGCCCTCCTACGAGCAGTACTTC.